Below are 20 T cell receptor beta chains sequenced from a single sample in a study of T cells in narcolepsy. Data came from immunoSEQ multiplex PCR; TCRdb stores just in-frame clones and leaves some out. There are 36,000 or so clones in the sample; roughly 87% occur only once, and roughly 0.89% lies in the top ten. Sequencing was carried out using CD45RA- memory CD4+ T cells from PBMCs. The receptors derive from a human donor with narcolepsy.

This chain joins TRBV15 and TRBJ2-7; a possible D gene is TRBD1 (6 bases). The V and J ends lost 0 bases and 2 bases respectively, with 11 bases between them. CDR1 is LNHNV, CDR2 YYDKDF, per germline (reference sequence). The CDR3 length is 15 residues. The DNA for the CDR3 is TGTGCCACCAGCAGAGATCCAGGGGACGCCTACGAGCAGTACTTC. This sequence encodes CATSRDPGDAYEQYF.

The chain links TRBV29-1 to TRBJ2-4, with a possible D match to TRBD1 (5 bases). Germline V CDR1 and CDR2: SQVTM, ANQGSEA. Trimming removed 2 bases at V and 9 bases at J, with 14 bases between. This CDR3 comprises 13 residues. CDR3 in amino acids: CSVEPPGYSIQYF. The CDR3 DNA reads as TGCAGCGTTGAACCCCCAGGGTATTCCATTCAGTACTTC.

This chain joins TRBV5-1 and TRBJ1-2; 7 bases fit TRBD1. V trimming: 1 base; J trimming: 6 bases; junction bases outside the gene matches: 3. CDR3 length: 13 residues. Germline CDR1 SGHRS, CDR2 YFSETQ. CDR3 in amino acids: CASSLRQGDGYTF. Here the CDR3 DNA reads TGCGCCAGCAGCTTGAGACAGGGTGATGGCTACACCTTC.

The chain is built from TRBV7-2 and TRBJ2-1; possible D gene TRBD1, 5 bases. Trimming removed 5 bases at V and 6 bases at J, with 23 bases between. The CDR3 loop spans 17 amino acids. The V gene's germline CDR1 is SGHTA and CDR2 FQGNSA. The CDR3 spells CASSPADGRAERNEQFF. CDR3 sequence (DNA): TGTGCCAGCAGCCCAGCCGATGGCAGGGCGGAACGCAATGAGCAGTTCTTC.

V is TRBV5-4 and J is TRBJ2-1; 8 bases map to TRBD2. Germline assignment: CDR1 SGHNT and CDR2 YYREEE (reference sequence). The length of the CDR3 is 15 residues. Unmatched junction bases numbered 6, after V lost 0 bases and J lost 7 bases. CDR3 bases: TGTGCCAGCAGCTTGGGACGGGGGGGCCGGAATGAGCAGTTCTTC. It translates to CASSLGRGGRNEQFF.

This clone was seen a single time. The rearrangement joins TRBV19 to TRBJ1-3; D is possibly TRBD1 (5 bases). This CDR3 comprises 15 residues. Trimming took off 6 bases at V and 1 base at J, with 13 bases between the two ends. Germline V lookup: CDR1 LNHDA, CDR2 SQIVND (reference sequence). CDR3 loop: CASRGDFHSGNTIYF. The CDR3 nucleotides read TGTGCCAGTAGGGGGGACTTCCATTCTGGAAACACCATATATTTT.

This chain connects TRBV9 to TRBJ1-2, with D uncertain. CDR3 size: 14 residues. Trimming shortened V by 0 bases and J by 6 bases, and 12 bases separated the two germline ends. CDR1 SGDLS and CDR2 YYNGEE come from the germline V gene. CDR3 nucleotides: TGTGCCAGCAGCGTAGCTTCCCGAACCCATGGCTACACCTTC. Translation gives CASSVASRTHGYTF.

The chain is built from TRBV19 and TRBJ1-3, with D possibly TRBD1 on 5 matching bases. Germline V gene sequence: CDR1 LNHDA, CDR2 SQIVND (reference sequence). Trimming stripped 6 bases from V and 3 bases from J, with 18 bases between. CDR3 length equals 16 residues. Here the CDR3 reads CASRRTTASFGNTIYF. CDR3 DNA sequence: TGTGCCAGTAGGAGAACGACAGCGAGCTTTGGAAACACCATATATTTT.

The rearrangement links TRBV7-9 to TRBJ2-5; 13 bases match TRBD2. Per germline, CDR1 SEHNR and CDR2 FQNEAQ (reference sequence). V lost 5 bases, J lost 4 bases, and 7 bases stayed unmatched. The CDR3 has 16 amino acids. The CDR3, as DNA: TGTGCCAGCAGCCTCGGGACTAGCGGGAACGTAGAGACCCAGTACTTC. This sequence encodes CASSLGTSGNVETQYF.

The J gene is TRBJ1-5, the V gene TRBV19, with D hard to call. Germline V gene sequence: CDR1 LNHDA, CDR2 SQIVND (reference sequence). CDR3 length: 16 amino acids. Trimming took off 2 bases at V and 11 bases at J, with 22 bases between the two ends. CDR3 residues: CASSIRASGYGVAQHF. Written as DNA, the CDR3 is TGTGCCAGTAGTATACGCGCCTCAGGTTATGGGGTGGCCCAGCATTTT. Together with reference TRBV19 and TRBJ1-5, the CDR3 gives the full variable domain: DGGITQSPKYLFRKEGQNVTLSCEQNLNHDAMYWYRQDPGQGLRLIYYSQIVNDFQKGDIAEGYSVSREKKESFPLTVTSAQKNPTAFYLCASSIRASGYGVAQHFGDGTRLSIL.

The chain is built from TRBV7-9 and TRBJ1-4, with TRBD1 matching 10 bases. The germline CDR1 and CDR2 sequences are SEHNR and FQNEAQ (reference sequence). There are 16 residues in the CDR3. The trim removed 3 bases at V and 7 bases at J, leaving 8 bases unmatched. This CDR3 reads CASSLGTGDVTEKLFF. The CDR3 coding sequence is TGTGCCAGCAGCTTGGGGACAGGGGACGTCACTGAAAAACTGTTTTTT.

The CDR3 nucleotides are TGTGCCAGCAGGACTACTCCCTACGAGCAGTACTTC. Translation gives CASRTTPYEQYF. V gene TRBV2 combines with J gene TRBJ2-7; weak D call: TRBD2 (5 bases). In germline, CDR1 is SNHLY, CDR2 FYNNEI. With 6 bases removed from V and 2 bases from J, the gap between germline ends came to 8 bases. The CDR3 is 12 amino acids.

There are a few counts of this clone. The chain combines TRBV29-1 with TRBJ2-3; D is tentatively TRBD1 or TRBD2 (5 bases each). Trimming pared 3 bases from V and 0 bases from J, leaving 13 bases between. The CDR3 has 15 residues. Germline loops: CDR1 SQVTM, CDR2 ANQGSEA. For the CDR3, the DNA is TGCAGCGTTGAGAAGGAGGCAGGGAGCACAGATACGCAGTATTTT. It encodes CSVEKEAGSTDTQYF.

The chain couples TRBV4-1 to TRBJ2-7; tentative D call: TRBD1 (5 bases). This CDR3 has 13 residues. The germline V and J ends were trimmed by 2 bases and 3 bases, with 8 bases remaining between them. Germline CDR1 is MGHRA and CDR2 is YSYEKL. The CDR3 loop reads CASSQRQNYEQYF. CDR3 in DNA: TGCGCCAGCAGCCAAAGACAGAACTACGAGCAGTACTTC.

The chain joins TRBV28 to TRBJ1-2, with D possibly being TRBD1 (6 bases). The V gene's germline CDR1 is MDHEN and CDR2 SYDVKM. CDR3 length equals 14 residues. V gave up 4 bases and J gave up 6 bases, with 15 bases separating them. CDR3 sequence: CASSSSAGADGYTF. CDR3 nucleotides: TGTGCCAGCAGTTCCTCTGCGGGGGCGGATGGCTACACCTTC.

In its sample, this clone was seen once. The chain uses TRBV4-3 and TRBJ2-6; no clear D gene. CDR1 is LGHNA and CDR2 is YSLEER in the germline V gene. The CDR3 is 17 amino acids. V dropped 0 bases and J dropped 4 bases, with 13 bases sitting between them. This CDR3 is CASSQDVGPGGANVLTF. CDR3 DNA: TGCGCCAGCAGCCAAGATGTCGGCCCTGGAGGGGCCAACGTCCTGACTTTC.

The rearrangement uses TRBV19 and TRBJ1-5; D may be TRBD1 (6 bases). V was pared by 5 bases and J by 2 bases, with 19 bases between. The V gene's germline CDR1 is LNHDA and CDR2 SQIVND (reference sequence). This CDR3 comprises 17 residues. This CDR3 is CASSVKSGQFRNQPQHF. The DNA of the CDR3 is TGTGCCAGTAGTGTAAAAAGTGGACAGTTCCGCAATCAGCCCCAGCATTTT.

DNA for the CDR3: TGTGCCAGCAAACAGGGGGCCATGAACACTGAAGCTTTCTTT. Translation: CASKQGAMNTEAFF. This chain connects TRBV6-6 to TRBJ1-1; 9 bases fit TRBD1. The length of the CDR3 is 14 residues. Trimming took 7 bases from V and 0 from J; bases not matched to a gene: 3. Germline V CDR1 and CDR2: MNHNY, SVGAGI (reference sequence).

The chain carries TRBV19 and TRBJ1-5; D not certain. Germline V lookup: CDR1 LNHDA, CDR2 SQIVND (reference sequence). The CDR3 runs to 13 residues. Trimming took 8 bases from V and 4 from J, leaving 12 bases between them. The CDR3 reads CASSTGFNQPQHF. CDR3 DNA: TGTGCCAGTTCGACCGGGTTTAATCAGCCCCAGCATTTT.

The rearrangement links TRBV6-5 to TRBJ2-1; 8 nucleotides agree with TRBD2. Germline CDR1 MNHEY, CDR2 SVGAGI. With V trimmed by 5 bases and J by 5 bases, 5 bases remained unmatched. The CDR3 runs 14 residues. Here the CDR3 reads CASSIAGRDNEQFF. The CDR3 DNA sequence: TGTGCCAGCAGTATAGCGGGGAGGGACAATGAGCAGTTCTTC.